These T cell receptor beta chains were read from a single sample in a study of control samples from healthy donors and cancer patients. TCRdb's table, derived via immunoSEQ multiplex PCR, lists solely in-frame clones and lacks some. The repertoire holds 160,000 or so clones, 93% seen once, with about 2.4% in the top ten. The sample consisted of blood. Receptors originate from a man aged 45 to 65 in good health. Both conserved end residues are part of each CDR3. The D gene is left open where the match is weak. Size is omitted from some rows. Given values are once, few, many or a class for expanded clones.

clone_size | j_call | d_call | v_call | cdr3_aa | cdr3_nt
- | TRBJ1-5 | - | TRBV6-2/TRBV6-3 | CASSYGGGGQPQHF | TGTGCCAGCAGTTACGGGGGTGGGGGTCAGCCCCAGCATTTT
- | TRBJ1-2 | - | TRBV25-1 | CASSDPGYGYTF | TGTGCCAGCAGTGACCCTGGCTATGGCTACACCTTC
- | TRBJ2-7 | TRBD1 | TRBV28 | CASSFPPTGPEQYF | TGTGCCAGCAGTTTTCCCCCGACAGGGCCCGAGCAGTACTTC
- | TRBJ1-4 | - | TRBV3-1/TRBV3-2 | CASSRDKGPKGEKLFF | TGTGCCAGCAGCCGAGATAAAGGGCCCAAGGGAGAAAAACTGTTTTTT
- | TRBJ1-1 | TRBD1 | TRBV28 | CASSFPVRTGERDTEAFF | TGTGCCAGCAGTTTCCCTGTAAGGACAGGAGAGAGGGACACTGAAGCTTTCTTT
once | TRBJ1-3 | - | TRBV7-9 | CASSPDTGNTIYF | TGTGCCAGCAGCCCGGACACTGGAAACACCATATATTTT
- | TRBJ1-2 | - | TRBV6-5 | CASTSGEESYGYTF | TGTGCCAGCACCAGTGGGGAGGAGAGTTATGGCTACACCTTC
- | TRBJ2-2 | - | TRBV5-1 | CASSRNTGELFF | TGCGCCAGCAGCCGGAACACCGGGGAGCTGTTTTTT
- | TRBJ1-5 | TRBD1 | TRBV24-1 | CATSDRQGGNQPQHF | TGTGCCACCAGTGATCGACAGGGGGGCAATCAGCCCCAGCATTTT
few | TRBJ2-1 | - | TRBV30 | CAWSGLGPRENEQFF | TGTGCCTGGAGTGGGCTAGGCCCCCGGGAGAATGAGCAGTTCTTC
- | TRBJ2-3 | TRBD2 | TRBV7-3 | CASSPSGSGTDTQYF | TGTGCCAGCAGCCCTAGCGGGAGTGGGACAGATACGCAGTATTTT
- | TRBJ1-6 | TRBD1 | TRBV7-3 | CASSSTGVNSPLHF | TGTGCCAGCAGCTCCACAGGGGTAAATTCACCCCTCCACTTT
- | TRBJ1-2 | - | TRBV12-2 | CASRFLLPGPNNYGYTF | TGTGCAAGTCGCTTCCTCCTACCGGGACCAAATAACTATGGCTACACCTTC
- | TRBJ2-7 | - | TRBV6-5 | CAIGRQGRGEQYF | TGTGCTATTGGTCGGCAGGGGAGGGGCGAGCAGTACTTC
once | TRBJ2-7 | TRBD2 | TRBV4-1 | CASSTVGGRFEQYF | TGCGCCAGCAGTACCGTGGGCGGGAGGTTTGAGCAGTACTTC
- | TRBJ1-2 | - | TRBV6-5 | CASSRQDRNYGYTF | TGTGCCAGCAGTAGACAAGACAGGAACTATGGCTACACCTTC
- | TRBJ2-3 | - | TRBV3-1/TRBV3-2 | CASSHAWGGGITDTQYF | TGTGCCAGCAGCCATGCTTGGGGAGGGGGGATCACAGATACGCAGTATTTT
- | TRBJ2-7 | - | TRBV18 | CASSPELSSPEQYF | TGTGCCAGCTCACCAGAGCTTTCCAGTCCGGAGCAGTACTTC
- | TRBJ1-2 | TRBD1 | TRBV7-9 | CASSPRTGPNYGYTF | TGTGCCAGCAGCCCCCGGACAGGGCCTAACTATGGCTACACCTTC
- | TRBJ2-7 | - | TRBV5-1 | CASSLAGRASYEQYF | TGCGCCAGCAGCTTGGCCGGCAGGGCCTCCTACGAGCAGTACTTC
- | TRBJ1-2 | TRBD1 | TRBV10-3 | CAISERTGLNYGYTF | TGTGCCATCAGTGAGAGGACAGGCCTTAACTATGGCTACACCTTC
- | TRBJ2-3 | - | TRBV7-2 | CASSLASGPGTDTQYF | TGTGCCAGCAGCTTAGCGTCGGGGCCGGGCACAGATACGCAGTATTTT
- | TRBJ1-4 | - | TRBV19 | CASSIELAKVGELFF | TGTGCCAGTAGTATCGAGCTGGCGAAGGTGGGGGAACTGTTTTTT
- | TRBJ2-3 | - | TRBV12-3/TRBV12-4 | CASRTGSTDTQYF | TGTGCCAGCAGAACAGGAAGCACAGATACGCAGTATTTT
- | TRBJ1-3 | - | TRBV6-5 | CASSKHSNSGNTIYF | TGTGCCAGCAGTAAACACTCGAACTCTGGAAACACCATATATTTT
once | TRBJ1-4 | TRBD1 | TRBV4-1 | CASGTEGMLANEKLFF | TGCGCCAGCGGGACAGAGGGAATGTTGGCTAATGAAAAACTGTTTTTT
- | TRBJ2-3 | - | TRBV11-1 | CASSLRGRTDTQYF | TGTGCCAGCAGCTTGCGGGGCCGCACAGATACGCAGTATTTT
- | TRBJ1-2 | TRBD1 | TRBV5-1 | CASAPLKLQGARNGYTF | TGCGCCAGCGCACCGCTGAAATTACAGGGGGCAAGAAATGGCTACACCTTC
- | TRBJ1-6 | - | TRBV10-3 | CAISESMGRTLHF | TGTGCCATCAGTGAGTCGATGGGCAGGACCCTCCACTTT
- | TRBJ2-7 | - | TRBV9 | CASSVGPGPPGEQYF | TGTGCCAGCAGCGTAGGCCCGGGGCCACCGGGGGAGCAGTACTTC
once | TRBJ2-2 | - | TRBV5-1 | CASSLAGITGELFF | TGCGCCAGCAGCTTGGCAGGGATCACCGGGGAGCTGTTTTTT
- | TRBJ2-1 | - | TRBV6-5 | CASSYGGEQFF | TGTGCCAGCAGTTACGGAGGGGAGCAGTTCTTC
- | TRBJ2-7 | - | TRBV28 | CASSDRLVNYEQYF | TGTGCCAGCAGTGATCGACTAGTGAACTACGAGCAGTACTTC
once | TRBJ2-3 | TRBD2 | TRBV4-1 | CASSQEYSGSRSDTQYF | TGCGCCAGCAGCCAAGAGTACAGCGGGAGTCGGTCAGATACGCAGTATTTT
- | TRBJ2-2 | TRBD2 | TRBV4-1 | CASSQDRTSSRELFF | TGCGCCAGCAGCCAAGATCGGACTAGCAGCAGGGAGCTGTTTTTT
- | TRBJ2-7 | - | TRBV4-2 | CASSQGNAMGQYF | TGTGCCAGCAGCCAAGGCAACGCCATGGGGCAGTACTTC
- | TRBJ2-4 | - | TRBV5-6 | CASSLGQGAKNIQYF | TGTGCCAGCAGCTTAGGGCAGGGGGCCAAAAACATTCAGTACTTC
- | TRBJ2-7 | TRBD2 | TRBV28 | CASSLWGAGESYEQYF | TGTGCCAGCAGTTTATGGGGAGCGGGAGAATCCTACGAGCAGTACTTC
- | TRBJ1-2 | - | TRBV2 | CASSPGTQRTANYGYTF | TGTGCCAGCAGCCCCGGGACCCAGAGGACCGCTAACTATGGCTACACCTTC
few | TRBJ1-5 | - | TRBV5-6 | CASSLAGSSNQPQHF | TGTGCCAGCAGCTTGGCAGGGTCGAGCAATCAGCCCCAGCATTTT